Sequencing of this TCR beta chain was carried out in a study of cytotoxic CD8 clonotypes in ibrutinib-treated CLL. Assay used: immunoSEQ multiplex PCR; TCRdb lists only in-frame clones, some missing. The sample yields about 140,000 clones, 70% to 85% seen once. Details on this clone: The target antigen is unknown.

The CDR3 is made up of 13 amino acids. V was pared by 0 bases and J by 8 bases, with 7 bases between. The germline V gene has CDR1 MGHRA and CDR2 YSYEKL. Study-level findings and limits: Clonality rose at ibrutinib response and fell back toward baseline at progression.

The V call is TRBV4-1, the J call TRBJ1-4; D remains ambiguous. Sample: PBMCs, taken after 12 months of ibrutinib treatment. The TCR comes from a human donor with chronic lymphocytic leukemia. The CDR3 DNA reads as TGCGCCAGCAGCCAAGATTCAGGCGAAAAACTGTTTTTT. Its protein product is CASSQDSGEKLFF.